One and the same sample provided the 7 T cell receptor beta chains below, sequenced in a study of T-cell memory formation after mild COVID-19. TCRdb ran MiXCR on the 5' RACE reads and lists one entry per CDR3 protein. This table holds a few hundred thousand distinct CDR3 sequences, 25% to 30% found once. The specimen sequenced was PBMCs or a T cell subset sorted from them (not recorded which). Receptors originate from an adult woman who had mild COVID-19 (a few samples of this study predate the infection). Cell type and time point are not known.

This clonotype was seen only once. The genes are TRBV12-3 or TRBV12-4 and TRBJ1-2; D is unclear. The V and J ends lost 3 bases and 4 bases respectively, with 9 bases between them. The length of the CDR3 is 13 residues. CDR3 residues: CASSLRPIYGYTF. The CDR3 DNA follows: TGTGCCAGCAGTTTGCGACCGATCTATGGCTACACCTTC.

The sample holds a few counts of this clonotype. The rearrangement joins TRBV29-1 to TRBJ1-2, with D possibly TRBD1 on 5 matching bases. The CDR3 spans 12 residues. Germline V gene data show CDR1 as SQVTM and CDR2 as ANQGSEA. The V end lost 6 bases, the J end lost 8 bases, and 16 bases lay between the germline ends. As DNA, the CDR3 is TGCAGCGTGTGGGCGCAGGGTAGCGGCTACACCTTC. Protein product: CSVWAQGSGYTF.

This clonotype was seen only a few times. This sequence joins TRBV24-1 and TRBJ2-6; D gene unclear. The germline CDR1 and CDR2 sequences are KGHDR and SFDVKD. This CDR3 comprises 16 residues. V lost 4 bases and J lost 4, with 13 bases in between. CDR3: CATSDPSVLGANVLTF. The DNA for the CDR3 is TGTGCCACCAGTGACCCCAGCGTACTAGGGGCCAACGTCCTGACTTTC.

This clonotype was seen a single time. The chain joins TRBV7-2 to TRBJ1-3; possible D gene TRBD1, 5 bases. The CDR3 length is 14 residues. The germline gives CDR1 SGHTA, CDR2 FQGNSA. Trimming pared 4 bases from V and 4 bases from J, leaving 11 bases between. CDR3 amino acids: CASSSGLGGNTIYF. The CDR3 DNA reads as TGTGCCAGCAGCTCAGGGTTGGGCGGAAACACCATATATTTT.

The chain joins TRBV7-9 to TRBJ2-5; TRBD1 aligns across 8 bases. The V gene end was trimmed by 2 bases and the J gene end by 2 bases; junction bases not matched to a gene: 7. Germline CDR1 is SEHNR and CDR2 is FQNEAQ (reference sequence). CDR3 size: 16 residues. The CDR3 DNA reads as TGTGCCAGCAGCTTACTGCCGGGACAGGAACAAGAGACCCAGTACTTC. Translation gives CASSLLPGQEQETQYF.

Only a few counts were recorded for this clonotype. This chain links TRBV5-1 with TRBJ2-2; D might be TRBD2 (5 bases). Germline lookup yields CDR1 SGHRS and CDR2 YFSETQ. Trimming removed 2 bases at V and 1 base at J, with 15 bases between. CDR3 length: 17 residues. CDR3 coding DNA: TGCGCCAGCAGCTTCCAAGTTAGCAGCGGGAACACCGGGGAGCTGTTTTTT. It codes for CASSFQVSSGNTGELFF.

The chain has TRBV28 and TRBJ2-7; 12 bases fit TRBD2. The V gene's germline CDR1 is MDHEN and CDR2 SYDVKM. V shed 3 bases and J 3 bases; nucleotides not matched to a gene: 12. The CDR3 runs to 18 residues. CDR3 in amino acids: CASSLGPPGLAGRYEQYF. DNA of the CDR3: TGTGCCAGCAGTTTGGGCCCCCCGGGACTAGCGGGCCGCTACGAGCAGTACTTC.